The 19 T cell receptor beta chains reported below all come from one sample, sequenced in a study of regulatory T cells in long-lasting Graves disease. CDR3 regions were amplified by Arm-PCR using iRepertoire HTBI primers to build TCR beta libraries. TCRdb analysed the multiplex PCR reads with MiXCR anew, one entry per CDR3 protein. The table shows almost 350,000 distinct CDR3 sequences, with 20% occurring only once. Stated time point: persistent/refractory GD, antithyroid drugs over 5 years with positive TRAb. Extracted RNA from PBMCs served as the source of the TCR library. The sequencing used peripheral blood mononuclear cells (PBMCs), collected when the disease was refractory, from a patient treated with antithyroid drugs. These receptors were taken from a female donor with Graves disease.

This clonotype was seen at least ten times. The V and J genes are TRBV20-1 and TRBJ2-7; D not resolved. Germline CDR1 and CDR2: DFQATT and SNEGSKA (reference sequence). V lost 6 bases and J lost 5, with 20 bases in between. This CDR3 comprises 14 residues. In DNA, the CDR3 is TGCAGTGCGTCGGGCCTAGACGAGTTCCACGAGCAGTACTTC. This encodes CSASGLDEFHEQYF.

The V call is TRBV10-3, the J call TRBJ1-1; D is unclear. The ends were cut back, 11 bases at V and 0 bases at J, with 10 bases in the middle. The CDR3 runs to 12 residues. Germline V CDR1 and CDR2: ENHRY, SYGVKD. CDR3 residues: CASNRVNTEAFF. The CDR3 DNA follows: TGTGCCTCAAACCGAGTGAACACTGAAGCTTTCTTT.

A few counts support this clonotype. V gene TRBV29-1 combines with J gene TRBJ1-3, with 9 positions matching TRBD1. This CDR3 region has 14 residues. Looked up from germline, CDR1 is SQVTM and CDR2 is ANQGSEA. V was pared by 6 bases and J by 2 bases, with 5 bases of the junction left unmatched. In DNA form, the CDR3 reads TGCAGCGTATCCGGGACAGGGACTGGAAACACCATATATTTT. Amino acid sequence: CSVSGTGTGNTIYF.

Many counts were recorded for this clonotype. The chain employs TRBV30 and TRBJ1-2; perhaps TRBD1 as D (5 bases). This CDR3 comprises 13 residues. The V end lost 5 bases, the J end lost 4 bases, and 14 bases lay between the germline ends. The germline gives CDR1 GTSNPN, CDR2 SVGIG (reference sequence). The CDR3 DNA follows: TGTGCCTGGGACTACCGACAGATCTATGGCTACACCTTC. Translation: CAWDYRQIYGYTF. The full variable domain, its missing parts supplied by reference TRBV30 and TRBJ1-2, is SQTIHQWPATLVQPVGSPLSLECTVEGTSNPNLYWYRQAAGRGLQLLFYSVGIGQISSEVPQNLSASRPQDRQFILSSKKLLLSDSGFYLCAWDYRQIYGYTFGSGTRLTVV.

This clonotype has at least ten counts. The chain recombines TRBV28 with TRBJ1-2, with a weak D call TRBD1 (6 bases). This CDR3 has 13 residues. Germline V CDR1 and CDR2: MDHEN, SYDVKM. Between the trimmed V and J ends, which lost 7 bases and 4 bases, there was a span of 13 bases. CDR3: CASTGRGTYGYTF. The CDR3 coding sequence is TGTGCCAGCACGGGCAGGGGAACCTATGGCTACACCTTC.

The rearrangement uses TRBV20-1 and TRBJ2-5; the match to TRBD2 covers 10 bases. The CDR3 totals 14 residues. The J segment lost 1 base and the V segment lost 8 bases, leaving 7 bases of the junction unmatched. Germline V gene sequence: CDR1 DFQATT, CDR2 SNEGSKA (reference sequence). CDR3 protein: CSTLVAGGQETQYF. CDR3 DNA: TGCAGTACCCTGGTAGCGGGGGGCCAAGAGACCCAGTACTTC.

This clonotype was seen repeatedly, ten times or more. CDR3 protein: CASSPHDQGLSQPQHF. In DNA, the CDR3 is TGTGCCAGCAGTCCCCACGACCAGGGATTAAGTCAGCCCCAGCATTTT. The chain links TRBV2 to TRBJ1-5, with D perhaps matching TRBD1 (5 bases). The V end lost 5 bases, the J end lost 6 bases, and 20 bases lay between the germline ends. The CDR3 sequence is 16 residues long. CDR1 and CDR2 from the germline V gene are SNHLY and FYNNEI.

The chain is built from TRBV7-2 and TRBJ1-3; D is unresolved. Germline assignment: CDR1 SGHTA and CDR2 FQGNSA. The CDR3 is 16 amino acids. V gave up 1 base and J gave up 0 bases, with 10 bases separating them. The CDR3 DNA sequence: TGTGCCAGCAGCTTAGGAAGGGCCATCTCTGGAAACACCATATATTTT. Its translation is CASSLGRAISGNTIYF.

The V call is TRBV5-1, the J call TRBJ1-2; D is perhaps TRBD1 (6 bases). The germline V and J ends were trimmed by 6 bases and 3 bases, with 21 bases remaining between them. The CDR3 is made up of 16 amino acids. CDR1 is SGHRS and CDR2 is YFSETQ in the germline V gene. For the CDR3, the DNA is TGCGCCAGCACCCTCGATGCCGGCCCAGGGGACTATGGCTACACCTTC. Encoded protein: CASTLDAGPGDYGYTF.

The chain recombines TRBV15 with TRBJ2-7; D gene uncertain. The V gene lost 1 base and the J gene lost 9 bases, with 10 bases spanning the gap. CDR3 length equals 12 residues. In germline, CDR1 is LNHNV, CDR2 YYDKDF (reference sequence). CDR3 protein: CATSRVGWGQYF. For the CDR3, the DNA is TGTGCCACCAGCAGAGTTGGATGGGGGCAGTACTTC.

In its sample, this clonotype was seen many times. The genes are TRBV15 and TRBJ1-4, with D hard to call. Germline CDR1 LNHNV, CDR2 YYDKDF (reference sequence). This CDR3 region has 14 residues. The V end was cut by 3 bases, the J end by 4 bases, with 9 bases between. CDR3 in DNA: TGTGCCACCAGCAGTTCGGTCCTTAATGAAAAACTGTTTTTT. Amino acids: CATSSSVLNEKLFF.

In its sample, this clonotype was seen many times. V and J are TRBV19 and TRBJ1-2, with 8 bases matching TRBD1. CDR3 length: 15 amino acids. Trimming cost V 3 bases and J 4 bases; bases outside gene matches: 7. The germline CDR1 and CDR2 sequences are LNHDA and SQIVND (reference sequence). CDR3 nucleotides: TGTGCCAGTAGTATCCGAGGACAGGGCACCTATGGCTACACCTTC. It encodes CASSIRGQGTYGYTF.

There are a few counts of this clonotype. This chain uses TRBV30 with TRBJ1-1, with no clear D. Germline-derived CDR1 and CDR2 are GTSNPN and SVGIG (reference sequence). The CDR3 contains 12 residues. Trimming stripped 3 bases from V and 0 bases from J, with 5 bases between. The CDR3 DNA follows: TGTGCCTGGAGGAACCTGAACACTGAAGCTTTCTTT. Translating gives CAWRNLNTEAFF.

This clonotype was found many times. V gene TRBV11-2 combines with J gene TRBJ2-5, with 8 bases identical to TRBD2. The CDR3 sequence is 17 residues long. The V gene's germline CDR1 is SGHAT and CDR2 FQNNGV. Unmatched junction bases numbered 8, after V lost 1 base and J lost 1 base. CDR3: CASSLVGGARLQETQYF. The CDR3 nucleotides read TGTGCCAGCAGCTTAGTCGGGGGGGCAAGACTCCAAGAGACCCAGTACTTC.

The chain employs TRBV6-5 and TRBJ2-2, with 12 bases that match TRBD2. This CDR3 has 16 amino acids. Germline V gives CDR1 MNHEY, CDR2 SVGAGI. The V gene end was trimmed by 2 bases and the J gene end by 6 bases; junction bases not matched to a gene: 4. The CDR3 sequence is CASSYTPSGGAGELFF. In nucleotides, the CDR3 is TGTGCCAGCAGTTACACCCCTAGCGGGGGGGCCGGGGAGCTGTTTTTT.

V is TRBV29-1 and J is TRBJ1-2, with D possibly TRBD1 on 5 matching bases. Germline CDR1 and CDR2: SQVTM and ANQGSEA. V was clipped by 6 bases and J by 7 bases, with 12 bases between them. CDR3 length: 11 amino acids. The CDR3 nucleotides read TGCAGCGTAGGGGTCGTGAGTGGCTACACCTTC. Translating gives CSVGVVSGYTF.

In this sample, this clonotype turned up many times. CDR3 loop: CASSLQYSGNTIYF. CDR3 bases: TGTGCCAGCAGCTTACAGTACTCTGGAAACACCATATATTTT. The genes are TRBV7-8 and TRBJ1-3; D uncertain. The germline V gene has CDR1 SGHVS and CDR2 FQNEAQ. The CDR3 is 14 residues long. Trimming cost V 2 bases and J 0 bases, with 5 bases left between them. The full variable domain, completed using reference TRBV7-8 and TRBJ1-3, is GAGVSQSPRYKVAKRGQDVALRCDPISGHVSLFWYQQALGQGPEFLTYFQNEAQLDKSGLPSDRFFAERPEGSVSTLKIQRTQQEDSAVYLCASSLQYSGNTIYFGEGSWLTVV.

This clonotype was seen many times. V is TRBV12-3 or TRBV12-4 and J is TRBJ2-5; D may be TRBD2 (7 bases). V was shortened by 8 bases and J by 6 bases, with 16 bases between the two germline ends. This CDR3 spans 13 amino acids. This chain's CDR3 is CASGGAGWKTQYF. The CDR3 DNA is TGTGCCAGCGGGGGGGCAGGGTGGAAGACCCAGTACTTC.

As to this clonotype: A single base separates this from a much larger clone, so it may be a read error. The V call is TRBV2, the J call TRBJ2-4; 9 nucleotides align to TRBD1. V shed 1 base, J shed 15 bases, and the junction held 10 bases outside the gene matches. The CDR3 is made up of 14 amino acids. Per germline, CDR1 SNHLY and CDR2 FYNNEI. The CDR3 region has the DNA TGTGCCAGCAGTGAAGGGACAGGGGCGGCCACTCGGTACTTC. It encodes CASSEGTGAATRYF.